Presented here are 22 T cell receptor beta chains from one specimen sequenced in a study of T cell responses to AZD1222 COVID-19 vaccine. Generated by immunoSEQ multiplex PCR, the TCRdb table keeps only in-frame clones and is missing some. The sample lists more than 65,000 clones, 70% to 90% occurring once. The sequencing here drew on peripheral blood, taken 28 days after the second AZD1222 dose. The source of these receptors is an adult who received the AZD1222 COVID-19 vaccine.

The chain couples TRBV7-8 to TRBJ1-5, with 10 bases matching TRBD1. This CDR3 region has 18 residues. CDR1 SGHVS and CDR2 FQNEAQ come from the germline V gene. J lost 2 bases, V lost 5 bases, and 12 bases had no gene match. CDR3: CASSHTRQGALGNQPQHF. CDR3 coding DNA: TGTGCCAGCAGCCACACCCGACAGGGGGCGTTGGGCAATCAGCCCCAGCATTTT.

The J gene is TRBJ2-7, the V gene TRBV6-6; 11 nucleotides line up with TRBD1. The CDR3 has 14 amino acids. Trimming at V came to 5 bases and at J to 3 bases, leaving 3 bases not matched to a gene. Germline values: CDR1 MNHNY, CDR2 SVGAGI (reference sequence). CDR3 sequence: CASSTGTGGYEQYF. CDR3 in DNA: TGTGCCAGCAGTACCGGGACAGGGGGCTACGAGCAGTACTTC.

This clone was observed once. This chain joins TRBV6-5 and TRBJ2-7; no clear D gene. Per the germline V gene, CDR1 is MNHEY and CDR2 is SVGAGI. The CDR3 has 14 amino acids. The V end lost 6 bases, the J end lost 2 bases, and 14 bases lay between the germline ends. CDR3 region: CASRTRTETYEQYF. The CDR3, as DNA: TGTGCCAGCAGAACTCGTACAGAAACCTACGAGCAGTACTTC.

J is TRBJ2-5 and V is TRBV9; D gene ambiguous. Trimming left V 0 bases short and J 0 bases short, with 6 bases between. Looked up from germline, CDR1 is SGDLS and CDR2 is YYNGEE. The CDR3 length is 14 residues. The CDR3 DNA follows: TGTGCCAGCAGCGTAGAAGGGTACCAAGAGACCCAGTACTTC. It is translated as CASSVEGYQETQYF.

The V call is TRBV2, the J call TRBJ1-3; a possible D gene is TRBD1 (6 bases). Deletions cut 6 bases from V and 2 bases from J, with 11 bases between. The CDR3 loop spans 14 amino acids. Per germline, CDR1 SNHLY and CDR2 FYNNEI. Here the CDR3 DNA reads TGTGCCAGCAGGCCCGGGACAACTGGAAACACCATATATTTT. The encoded protein is CASRPGTTGNTIYF.

This chain uses TRBV11-3 with TRBJ2-7, with D tentatively TRBD1 (6 bases). Between the trimmed V and J ends, which lost 0 bases and 3 bases, there was a span of 9 bases. The CDR3 contains 14 residues. Germline V gene lookup returns CDR1 SGHNT and CDR2 YENEEA. For the CDR3, the DNA is TGTGCCAGCAGCTTAGAGGGACAACACTACGAGCAGTACTTC. It specifies CASSLEGQHYEQYF.

The CDR3 bases are TGTGCCACCAGTGATGGGCAGTCCCTAAATGGCTACACCTTC. This codes for CATSDGQSLNGYTF. The J gene is TRBJ1-2, the V gene TRBV24-1; D ambiguous. CDR3 length equals 14 residues. The V gene lost 3 bases and the J gene lost 6 bases, with 13 bases spanning the gap. Germline V gene sequence: CDR1 KGHDR, CDR2 SFDVKD.

The chain links TRBV3-1 (or the pseudogene TRBV3-2) to TRBJ2-7; D is possibly TRBD2 (6 bases). The ends were cut back, 7 bases at V and 4 bases at J, with 14 bases in the middle. The CDR3 sequence is 13 residues long. The germline V gene has CDR1 LGHDT and CDR2 YNNKEL (reference sequence). CDR3 DNA sequence: TGTGCCAGCACTCTAACGGAGGGGTACGAGCAGTACTTC. This encodes CASTLTEGYEQYF.

The V call is TRBV7-2, the J call TRBJ2-7; the match to TRBD2 covers 9 bases. V lost 1 base and J lost 3; bases outside the gene matches: 4. CDR1 is SGHTA, CDR2 FQGNSA, per germline. The length of the CDR3 is 15 residues. DNA of the CDR3: TGTGCCAGCAGCTTAGACGCTAGCGGGGACTACGAGCAGTACTTC. It translates to CASSLDASGDYEQYF.

V gene TRBV11-3 combines with J gene TRBJ2-2; D perhaps matches TRBD2 (5 bases). V was cut by 1 base and J by 5 bases, with 11 bases left in between. This CDR3 contains 15 residues. Germline loops: CDR1 SGHNT, CDR2 YENEEA. The CDR3 region is CASSLGGSNTGELFF. The CDR3 DNA follows: TGTGCCAGCAGCTTAGGAGGGTCTAATACCGGGGAGCTGTTTTTT. The complete variable domain, with remaining parts taken from reference TRBV11-3 and TRBJ2-2, reads EAGVVQSPRYKIIEKKQPVAFWCNPISGHNTLYWYLQNLGQGPELLIRYENEEAVDDSQLPKDRFSAERLKGVDSTLKIQPAELGDSAVYLCASSLGGSNTGELFFGEGSRLTVL.

The chain is built from TRBV7-6 and TRBJ1-1; no clear D gene. V shed 5 bases and J shed 4 bases, with 8 bases lying between them. Germline V CDR1 and CDR2: SGHVS, FNYEAQ. The CDR3 is 12 amino acids. CDR3: CASSLPGTEAFF. The CDR3 coding sequence is TGTGCCAGCAGCCTCCCCGGCACTGAAGCTTTCTTT.

The J gene is TRBJ1-5, the V gene TRBV10-3; weak D call: TRBD1 (5 bases). This CDR3 is built from 15 residues. CDR1 ENHRY and CDR2 SYGVKD come from the germline V gene. Trimming removed 0 bases from V and 6 bases from J, with 12 bases in between. The chain's CDR3 is CAISESTGGTQPQHF. In DNA form, the CDR3 reads TGTGCCATCAGTGAGTCGACTGGGGGTACTCAGCCCCAGCATTTT.

V and J are TRBV9 and TRBJ2-7; 9 bases match TRBD1. CDR1 SGDLS and CDR2 YYNGEE come from the germline V gene. The CDR3 length is 14 residues. V dropped 4 bases and J dropped 7; count of bases not matched to a gene: 9. The CDR3 DNA sequence: TGTGCCAGCAGCCCTCCGGGACAGGGCCGGGAGCAGTACTTC. Its protein is CASSPPGQGREQYF.

CDR3 amino acids: CASSQSLAGVTNEQFF. DNA for the CDR3: TGCGCCAGCAGCCAAAGTCTAGCGGGAGTCACAAATGAGCAGTTCTTC. The rearrangement joins TRBV4-3 to TRBJ2-1; 10 bases agree with TRBD2. Germline CDR1 reads LGHNA; CDR2 reads YSLEER. Trimming cost V 2 bases and J 7 bases; bases outside gene matches: 8. This CDR3 comprises 16 residues.

V is TRBV7-2 and J is TRBJ2-3, with 7 nucleotides matching TRBD2. Germline lookup yields CDR1 SGHTA and CDR2 FQGNSA. This CDR3 comprises 14 residues. Germline trimming cut 7 bases from V and 4 bases from J; bases unmatched to any gene: 8. As DNA, the CDR3 is TGTGCCAGCACCCTGGGAGGGAGTGCAGATACGCAGTATTTT. Amino acids: CASTLGGSADTQYF.

V is TRBV2 and J is TRBJ1-4, with D maybe TRBD1 (5 bases). Germline V gene lookup returns CDR1 SNHLY and CDR2 FYNNEI. V was cut by 4 bases and J by 5 bases, with 11 bases left in between. The CDR3 spans 14 residues. For the CDR3, the DNA is TGTGCCAGCAGTGTCCGACAGACCAATGAAAAACTGTTTTTT. This translates into CASSVRQTNEKLFF.

This sequence joins TRBV30 and TRBJ1-1, with a possible D match to TRBD1 (6 bases). The CDR3 is 14 amino acids. V lost 6 bases, J lost 4 bases, and 18 bases lay in between. Germline CDR1 is GTSNPN and CDR2 is SVGIG (reference sequence). In nucleotides, the CDR3 is TGTGCCTGTCCTCCCCGGGGGGGGGCCACTGAAGCTTTCTTT. This sequence encodes CACPPRGGATEAFF.

This clone has a handful of counts. The chain has TRBV28 and TRBJ2-2; no firm D call. Germline V CDR1 and CDR2: MDHEN, SYDVKM. The CDR3 length is 14 residues. Trimming took 1 base from V and 0 from J, leaving 3 bases between them. CDR3 nucleotide sequence: TGTGCCAGCAGTTTATTGTCGAACACCGGGGAGCTGTTTTTT. Its protein is CASSLLSNTGELFF.

The CDR3 coding sequence is TGTGCCAGCAGCCCCTCGGGATCCCGGACGGAGACCCAGTACTTC. Translated, it gives CASSPSGSRTETQYF. The V and J genes are TRBV11-3 and TRBJ2-5, with D possibly being TRBD2 (5 bases). Trimming removed 5 bases at V and 5 bases at J, with 18 bases between. CDR1 SGHNT and CDR2 YENEEA come from the germline V gene. The CDR3 length is 15 residues.

This clone was counted a single time. V and J are TRBV28 and TRBJ1-3, with D unclear. V shed 6 bases and J shed 5 bases, with 20 bases lying between them. Germline CDR1 is MDHEN and CDR2 is SYDVKM. The CDR3 totals 16 residues. The CDR3 bases are TGTGCCAGCAGCGGACGGCGCACCATCAGGAGAAACACCATATATTTT. Translation gives CASSGRRTIRRNTIYF.

V gene TRBV27 combines with J gene TRBJ1-2, with a tentative D call TRBD1 (6 bases). V lost 2 bases, J lost 7 bases, and 17 bases lay in between. The germline V gene encodes CDR1 MNHEY and CDR2 SMNVEV (reference sequence). The CDR3 totals 15 residues. In DNA, the CDR3 is TGTGCCAGCAGTTTACTCGGGGGCGAGATACGTGGCTACACCTTC. As protein: CASSLLGGEIRGYTF.

The chain couples TRBV28 to TRBJ1-4; D gene uncertain. The CDR3 extends over 14 amino acids. From germline, CDR1 is MDHEN and CDR2 SYDVKM. Deletions cut 2 bases from V and 7 bases from J, with 11 bases between. CDR3 coding DNA: TGTGCCAGCAGTTTAATAGGGATTGGTGAAAAACTGTTTTTT. Its translation is CASSLIGIGEKLFF.